Listed here are 19 T cell receptor beta chains from one sample, sequenced in a study of T cell repertoires in aging, cancer and after chemotherapy (dated by TCRdb to about 2019). These reads were obtained on an Illumina MiSeq. Rearranged TRB sequences spanning V, D and J segments were amplified in a multiplex touch-down PCR with a mixed TRB-A/B primer pool. TCRdb took the public reads, trimmed them with fastp at Q25, ran MiXCR for clone calling and kept in-frame beta chains. CDR3 protein duplicates are merged, each entry listing the most common genes and DNA. This sample is represented by fewer than 15,000 distinct CDR3 sequences; less than 30% of them were singletons. The top ten clonotypes cover roughly half of the sample. TCR beta rearrangements were amplified from genomic DNA extracted from peripheral blood rather than from sorted cells or RNA. Sample: blood. These receptors originate from a human donor in good health.

This clonotype was detected a few times. This chain connects TRBV13 to TRBJ1-1; D is ambiguous. Trimming pared 2 bases from V and 3 bases from J, leaving 7 bases between. From germline, CDR1 is PRHDT and CDR2 FYEKMQ (reference sequence). There are 13 residues in the CDR3. The CDR3: CASSLRGYTEAFF. CDR3 nucleotides: TGTGCCAGCAGCTTAAGAGGATACACTGAAGCTTTCTTT. Drawing the rest from reference TRBV13 and TRBJ1-1, the complete variable domain is AAGVIQSPRHLIKEKRETATLKCYPIPRHDTVYWYQQGPGQDPQFLISFYEKMQSDKGSIPDRFSAQQFSDYHSELNMSSLELGDSALYFCASSLRGYTEAFFGQGTRLTVV.

The chain joins TRBV10-1 to TRBJ2-2, with D maybe TRBD2 (6 bases). Trimming removed 4 bases from V and 1 base from J, with 16 bases in between. CDR1 and CDR2 (germline): WNHNN, SYGVQD (reference sequence). This CDR3 is 17 amino acids long. CDR3 residues: CASSGPGSSENTGELFF. The DNA of the CDR3 is TGCGCCAGCAGTGGCCCCGGGTCTAGCGAGAACACCGGGGAGCTGTTTTTT.

J is TRBJ2-7 and V is TRBV6-5, with 12 bases matching TRBD1. V was clipped by 6 bases and J by 10 bases; unmatched bases: 10. The CDR3 spans 14 residues. Germline V gives CDR1 MNHEY, CDR2 SVGAGI. This chain's CDR3 is CASRRDRGRNPQYF. CDR3 in DNA: TGTGCCAGCAGAAGGGACAGGGGGCGAAATCCACAGTACTTC.

V gene TRBV6-2 or TRBV6-3 combines with J gene TRBJ2-5, with 15 nucleotides matching TRBD2. V was clipped by 1 base and J by 4 bases; unmatched bases: 4. The CDR3 loop spans 17 amino acids. CDR1 is MNHEY and CDR2 is SVGEGT in the germline V gene. CDR3 region: CASSYFPGLAGGETQYF. CDR3 coding DNA: TGTGCCAGCAGTTACTTCCCGGGACTAGCGGGGGGAGAGACCCAGTACTTC.

This clonotype was observed a handful of times. The chain recombines TRBV5-6 with TRBJ1-6, with D perhaps TRBD1 (5 bases). With 0 bases removed from V and 5 bases from J, the gap between germline ends came to 6 bases. The germline gives CDR1 SGHDT, CDR2 YYEEEE. This CDR3 region has 14 residues. The CDR3: CASSLGRDNSPLHF. DNA of the CDR3: TGTGCCAGCAGCTTGGGCAGGGATAATTCACCCCTCCACTTT.

This clonotype was detected only once. The chain recombines TRBV11-2 with TRBJ1-5; a weak D match, TRBD1 (5 bases). Trimming pared 5 bases from V and 6 bases from J, leaving 14 bases between. The V gene's germline CDR1 is SGHAT and CDR2 FQNNGV. This CDR3 is 14 amino acids long. In DNA, the CDR3 is TGTGCCAGCAGCCCCCGGGACCCCGGTCAGCCCCAGCATTTT. Protein sequence: CASSPRDPGQPQHF.

This clonotype has only a few counts. The genes are TRBV11-2 and TRBJ1-6; D is possibly TRBD1 (5 bases). The germline V and J ends were trimmed by 3 bases and 9 bases, with 9 bases remaining between them. The CDR3 has 13 amino acids. From germline, CDR1 is SGHAT and CDR2 FQNNGV. The CDR3 loop is CASSFGRASPLHF. As DNA, the CDR3 is TGTGCCAGCAGCTTTGGCAGGGCTTCACCCCTCCACTTT.

The J gene is TRBJ1-4, the V gene TRBV20-1; D unresolved. The V end lost 2 bases, the J end lost 5 bases, and 9 bases lay between the germline ends. Germline-derived CDR1 and CDR2 are DFQATT and SNEGSKA (reference sequence). The CDR3 length is 13 residues. CDR3 sequence: CSARRQFNEKLFF. In DNA, the CDR3 is TGCAGTGCTAGAAGGCAATTCAATGAAAAACTGTTTTTT.

This clonotype was counted between two and nine times. The chain has TRBV20-1 and TRBJ2-5; no reliable D call. Germline CDR1 is DFQATT and CDR2 is SNEGSKA (reference sequence). The CDR3 consists of 11 residues. The V end lost 3 bases, the J end lost 5 bases, and 7 bases lay between the germline ends. CDR3 nucleotides: TGCAGTGCTAGGGTGGCGGAGACCCAGTACTTC. Translating it yields CSARVAETQYF.

This clonotype has a handful of counts. The rearrangement uses TRBV4-3 and TRBJ1-2; D perhaps matches TRBD1 (6 bases). V was pared by 4 bases and J by 0 bases, with 12 bases between. The germline CDR1 and CDR2 sequences are LGHNA and YSLEER. The CDR3 is 15 amino acids. CDR3 protein: CASSPRTAANYGYTF. CDR3 sequence (DNA): TGCGCCAGCAGCCCTCGGACAGCAGCTAACTATGGCTACACCTTC.

By sample share, this clonotype is medium-sized. V and J are TRBV20-1 and TRBJ1-1, with TRBD1 matching 7 bases. From germline, CDR1 is DFQATT and CDR2 SNEGSKA (reference sequence). The CDR3 is 14 residues long. After removal of 3 bases from V and 4 bases from J, the junction contained 8 bases not matched to a gene. The CDR3 coding sequence is TGCAGTGCTAGTCGGACAGGTCGGGGCACTGAAGCTTTCTTT. It translates to CSASRTGRGTEAFF.

This clonotype was seen only a few times. This chain links TRBV5-1 with TRBJ1-2; 7 positions match TRBD1. Germline V lookup: CDR1 SGHRS, CDR2 YFSETQ. CDR3 size: 14 residues. The V gene end was trimmed by 3 bases and the J gene end by 3 bases; junction bases not matched to a gene: 5. CDR3 sequence (DNA): TGCGCCAGCAGCTCGACAGGGAGCGACTATGGCTACACCTTC. Translating it yields CASSSTGSDYGYTF.

In this sample, this clonotype turned up a few times. V and J are TRBV28 and TRBJ2-7, with 8 bases matching TRBD1. V shed 2 bases, J shed 8 bases, and the junction held 11 bases outside the gene matches. This CDR3 is 15 amino acids long. CDR1 and CDR2 from the germline V gene are MDHEN and SYDVKM. The CDR3 coding sequence is TGTGCCAGCAGTTTACTGCAGGGGGCAACTCTCAAGCAGTACTTC. It specifies CASSLLQGATLKQYF.

There are many counts of this clonotype. This chain connects TRBV20-1 to TRBJ2-7; 11 nucleotides match TRBD2. After removal of 3 bases from V and 4 bases from J, the junction contained 5 bases not matched to a gene. Germline CDR1 is DFQATT and CDR2 is SNEGSKA (reference sequence). The CDR3 has 14 amino acids. In DNA form, the CDR3 reads TGCAGTGCTAGGACCGGGACTAGCGGTTACGAGCAGTACTTC. It yields the protein CSARTGTSGYEQYF.

The chain combines TRBV5-5 with TRBJ1-6; 7 bases match TRBD1. The CDR3 spans 15 residues. J was trimmed by 8 bases and V by 1 base; bases with no gene match: 6. The germline gives CDR1 SGHKS, CDR2 YYEKEE (reference sequence). The CDR3: CASSLMTGNHSPLHF. CDR3 DNA sequence: TGTGCCAGCAGCTTGATGACAGGGAATCATTCACCCCTCCACTTT.

J is TRBJ2-4 and V is TRBV11-1, with D hard to call. Per the germline V gene, CDR1 is SGHAT and CDR2 is FQDESV (reference sequence). Trimming pared 0 bases from V and 3 bases from J, leaving 0 bases between. The CDR3 is made up of 12 amino acids. The CDR3 reads CASSLAKNIQYF. CDR3 nucleotides: TGTGCCAGCAGCTTAGCCAAAAACATTCAGTACTTC.

This chain connects TRBV6-6 to TRBJ2-7, with 8 positions matching TRBD1. Germline V gene sequence: CDR1 MNHNY, CDR2 SVGAGI (reference sequence). This CDR3 region has 15 residues. The V gene end was trimmed by 0 bases and the J gene end by 6 bases; junction bases not matched to a gene: 7. CDR3 in amino acids: CASSYSPTGAGEQYF. CDR3 nucleotide sequence: TGTGCCAGCAGTTACTCCCCGACAGGGGCGGGCGAGCAGTACTTC.

This chain uses TRBV4-3 with TRBJ1-2; the D gene is possibly TRBD1 (6 bases). Germline V gene lookup returns CDR1 LGHNA and CDR2 YSLEER. The CDR3 consists of 16 residues. V was shortened by 1 base and J by 4 bases, with 16 bases between the two germline ends. CDR3: CASSQASLRDTYGYTF. Here the CDR3 DNA reads TGCGCCAGCAGCCAAGCTAGCCTCCGGGACACCTATGGCTACACCTTC.

This chain joins TRBV6-5 and TRBJ1-2, with TRBD1 as a possible D gene (5 bases). The CDR3 covers 13 residues. Germline V gene data show CDR1 as MNHEY and CDR2 as SVGAGI. The V end was cut by 7 bases, the J end by 4 bases, with 13 bases between. DNA for the CDR3: TGTGCCAGCACTCAAAGGGGAGTCTATGGCTACACCTTC. Its translation: CASTQRGVYGYTF.